Below are 2 T cell receptor beta chains sequenced from a single sample in a study of cytomegalovirus exposure and HLA in healthy donors. Vbeta (60) and Jbeta (13) primers were used in the PCR. Data came from immunoSEQ multiplex PCR; TCRdb stores just in-frame clones and leaves some out. The sample yields about 190,000 clones, about four fifths seen once. Material for sequencing was PBMCs. These receptors were obtained from a woman aged 40 to 50 in good health and CMV-seronegative.

This clone appeared once. This chain links TRBV27 with TRBJ1-2; 11 bases are a match to TRBD1. The CDR3 covers 15 residues. CDR1 and CDR2 from the germline V gene are MNHEY and SMNVEV (reference sequence). Trimming removed 6 bases from V and 7 bases from J; junction bases left unmatched: 10. The CDR3 DNA reads as TGTGCCAGCAGCCGAAGAGGACAGGGGGCGACTGGCTACACCTTC. Translating it yields CASSRRGQGATGYTF.

This chain joins TRBV9 and TRBJ1-3; D is unresolved. The V end was cut by 4 bases, the J end by 4 bases, with 24 bases between. The CDR3 sequence is 18 residues long. Germline values: CDR1 SGDLS, CDR2 YYNGEE. This CDR3 is CASSSDPAGRDLGNTIYF. The CDR3 DNA reads TGTGCCAGCAGCTCAGATCCAGCGGGTAGGGATTTGGGAAACACCATATATTTT.